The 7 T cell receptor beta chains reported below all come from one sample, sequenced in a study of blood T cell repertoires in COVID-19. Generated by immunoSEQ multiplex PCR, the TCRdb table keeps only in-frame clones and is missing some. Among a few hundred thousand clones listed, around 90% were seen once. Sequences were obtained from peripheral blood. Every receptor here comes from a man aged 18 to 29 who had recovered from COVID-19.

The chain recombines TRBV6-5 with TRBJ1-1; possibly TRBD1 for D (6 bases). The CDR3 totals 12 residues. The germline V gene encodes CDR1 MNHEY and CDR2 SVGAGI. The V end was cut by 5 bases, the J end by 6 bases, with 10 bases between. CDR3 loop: CASSQQGAEAFF. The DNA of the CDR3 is TGTGCCAGCAGTCAACAGGGAGCTGAAGCTTTCTTT.

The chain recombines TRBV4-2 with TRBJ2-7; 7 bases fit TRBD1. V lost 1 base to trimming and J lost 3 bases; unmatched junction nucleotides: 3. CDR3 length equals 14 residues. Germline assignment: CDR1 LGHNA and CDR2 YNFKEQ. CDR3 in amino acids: CASSQGGQIYEQYF. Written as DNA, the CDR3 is TGTGCCAGCAGCCAAGGGGGACAGATCTACGAGCAGTACTTC.

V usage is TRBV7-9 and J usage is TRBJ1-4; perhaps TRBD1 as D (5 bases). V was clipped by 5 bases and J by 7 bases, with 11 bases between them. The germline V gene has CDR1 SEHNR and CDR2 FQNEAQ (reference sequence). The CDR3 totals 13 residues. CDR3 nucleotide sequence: TGTGCCAGCAGCCCCCAGCAGGGTGAAAAACTGTTTTTT. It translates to CASSPQQGEKLFF.

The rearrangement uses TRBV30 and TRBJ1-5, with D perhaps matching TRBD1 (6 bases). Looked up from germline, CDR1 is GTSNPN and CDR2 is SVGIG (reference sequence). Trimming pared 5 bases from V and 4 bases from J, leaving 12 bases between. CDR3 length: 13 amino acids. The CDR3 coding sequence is TGTGCCTGGTCAGGGGTATTGAATCAGCCCCAGCATTTT. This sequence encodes CAWSGVLNQPQHF.

CDR3 sequence reads: CASSQNGAGGNQETQYF. CDR3 nucleotide sequence: TGCGCCAGCAGCCAGAATGGGGCGGGGGGGAACCAAGAGACCCAGTACTTC. This chain links TRBV4-1 with TRBJ2-5, with 9 positions matching TRBD2. Germline CDR1 reads MGHRA; CDR2 reads YSYEKL. J lost 0 bases, V lost 3 bases, and 8 bases had no gene match. This CDR3 has 17 amino acids.

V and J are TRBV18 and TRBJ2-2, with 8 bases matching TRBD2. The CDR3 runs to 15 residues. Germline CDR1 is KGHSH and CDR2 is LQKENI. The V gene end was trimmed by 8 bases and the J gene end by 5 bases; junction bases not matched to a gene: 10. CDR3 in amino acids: CASQRENRATGELFF. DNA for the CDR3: TGTGCCAGCCAGCGGGAGAACAGAGCGACCGGGGAGCTGTTTTTT.

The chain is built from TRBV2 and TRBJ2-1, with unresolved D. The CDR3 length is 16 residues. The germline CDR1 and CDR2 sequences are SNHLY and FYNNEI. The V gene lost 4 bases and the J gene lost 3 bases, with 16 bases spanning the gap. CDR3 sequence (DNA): TGTGCCAGCAGTGGTGTAGTAGTTAACTTCTACAATGAGCAGTTCTTC. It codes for CASSGVVVNFYNEQFF. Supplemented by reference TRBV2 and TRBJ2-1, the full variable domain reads EPEVTQTPSHQVTQMGQEVILRCVPISNHLYFYWYRQILGQKVEFLVSFYNNEISEKSEIFDDQFSVERPDGSNFTLKIRSTKLEDSAMYFCASSGVVVNFYNEQFFGPGTRLTVL.